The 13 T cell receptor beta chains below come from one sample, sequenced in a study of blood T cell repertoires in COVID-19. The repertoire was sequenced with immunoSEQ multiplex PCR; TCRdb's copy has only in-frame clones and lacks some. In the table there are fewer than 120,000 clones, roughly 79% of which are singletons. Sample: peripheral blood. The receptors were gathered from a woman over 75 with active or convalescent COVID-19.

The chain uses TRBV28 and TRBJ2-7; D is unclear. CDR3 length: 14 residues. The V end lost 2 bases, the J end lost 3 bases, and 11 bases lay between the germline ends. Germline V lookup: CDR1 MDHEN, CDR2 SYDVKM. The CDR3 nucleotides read TGTGCCAGCAGTTTAACGGGTAGGAACTACGAGCAGTACTTC. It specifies CASSLTGRNYEQYF.

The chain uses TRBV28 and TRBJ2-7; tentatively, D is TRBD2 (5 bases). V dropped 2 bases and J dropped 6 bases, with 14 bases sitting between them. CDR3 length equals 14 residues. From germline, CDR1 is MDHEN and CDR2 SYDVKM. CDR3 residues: CASSLLTRWREQYF. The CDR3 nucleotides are TGTGCCAGCAGTTTACTTACTAGGTGGCGCGAGCAGTACTTC.

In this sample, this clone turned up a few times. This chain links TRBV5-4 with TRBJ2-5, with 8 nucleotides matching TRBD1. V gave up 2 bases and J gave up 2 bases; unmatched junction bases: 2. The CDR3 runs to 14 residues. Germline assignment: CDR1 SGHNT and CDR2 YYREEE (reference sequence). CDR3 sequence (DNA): TGTGCCAGCAGCTTTAACAGGGGGCAAGAGACCCAGTACTTC. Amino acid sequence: CASSFNRGQETQYF.

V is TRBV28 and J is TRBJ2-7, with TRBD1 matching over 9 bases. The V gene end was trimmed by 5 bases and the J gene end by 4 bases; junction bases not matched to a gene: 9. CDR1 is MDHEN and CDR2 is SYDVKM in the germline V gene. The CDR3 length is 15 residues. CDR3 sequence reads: CASSKPGQGSYEQYF. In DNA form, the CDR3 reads TGTGCCAGCAGTAAACCGGGACAGGGATCATACGAGCAGTACTTC.

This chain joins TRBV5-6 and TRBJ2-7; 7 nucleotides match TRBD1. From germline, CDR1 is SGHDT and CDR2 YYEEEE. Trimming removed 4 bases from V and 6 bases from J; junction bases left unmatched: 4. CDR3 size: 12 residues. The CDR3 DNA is TGTGCCAGCAGCGGAGACAGGGTCGAGCAGTACTTC. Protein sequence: CASSGDRVEQYF.

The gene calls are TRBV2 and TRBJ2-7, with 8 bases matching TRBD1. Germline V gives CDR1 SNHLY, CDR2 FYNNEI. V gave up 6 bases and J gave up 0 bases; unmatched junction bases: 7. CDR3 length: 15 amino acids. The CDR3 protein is CASSKGQASSYEQYF. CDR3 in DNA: TGTGCCAGCAGCAAGGGACAGGCCAGCTCCTACGAGCAGTACTTC.

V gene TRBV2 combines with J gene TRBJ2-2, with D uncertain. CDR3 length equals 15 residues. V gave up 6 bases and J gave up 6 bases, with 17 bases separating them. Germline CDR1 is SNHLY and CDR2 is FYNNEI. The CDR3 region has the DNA TGTGCCAGCAGGGCTAGTTTTTTTAATCCCGGGGAGCTGTTTTTT. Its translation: CASRASFFNPGELFF.

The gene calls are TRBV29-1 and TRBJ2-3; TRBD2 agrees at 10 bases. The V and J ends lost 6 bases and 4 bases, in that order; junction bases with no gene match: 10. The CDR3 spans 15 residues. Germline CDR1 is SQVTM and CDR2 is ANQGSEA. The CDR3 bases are TGCAGCGTCACGACAAGCGGGAGGGCCTCAGATACGCAGTATTTT. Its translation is CSVTTSGRASDTQYF.

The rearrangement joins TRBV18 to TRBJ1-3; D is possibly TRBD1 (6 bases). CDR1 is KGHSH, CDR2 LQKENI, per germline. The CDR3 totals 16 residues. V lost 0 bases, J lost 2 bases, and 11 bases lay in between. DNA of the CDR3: TGTGCCAGCTCACCACCGTCAGGGGACCCTGGAAACACCATATATTTT. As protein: CASSPPSGDPGNTIYF.

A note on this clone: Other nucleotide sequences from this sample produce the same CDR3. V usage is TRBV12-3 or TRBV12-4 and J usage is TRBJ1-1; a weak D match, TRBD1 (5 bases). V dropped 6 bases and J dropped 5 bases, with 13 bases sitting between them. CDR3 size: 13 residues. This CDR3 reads CASSSQGRTEAFF. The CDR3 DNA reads TGTGCCAGCAGCTCTCAGGGTAGGACTGAAGCTTTCTTT.

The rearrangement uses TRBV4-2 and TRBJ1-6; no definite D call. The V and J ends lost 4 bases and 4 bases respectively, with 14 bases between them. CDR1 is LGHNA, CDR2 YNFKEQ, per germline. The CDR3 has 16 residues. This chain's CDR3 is CASSRGANQYNSPLHF. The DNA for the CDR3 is TGTGCCAGCAGCCGAGGAGCCAACCAGTATAATTCACCCCTCCACTTT.

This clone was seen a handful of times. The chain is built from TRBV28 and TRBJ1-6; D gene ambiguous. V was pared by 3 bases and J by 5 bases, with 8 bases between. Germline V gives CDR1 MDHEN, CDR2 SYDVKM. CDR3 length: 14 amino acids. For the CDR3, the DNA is TGTGCCAGCAGTTTCCAACGGGATAATTCACCCCTCCACTTT. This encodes CASSFQRDNSPLHF.

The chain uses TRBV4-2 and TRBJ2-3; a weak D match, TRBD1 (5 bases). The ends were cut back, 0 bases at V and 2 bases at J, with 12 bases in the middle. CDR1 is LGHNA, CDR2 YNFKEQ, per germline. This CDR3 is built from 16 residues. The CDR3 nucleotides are TGTGCCAGCAGCCAAGATAGGGGCAGCATCACAGATACGCAGTATTTT. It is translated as CASSQDRGSITDTQYF.